A single sample gave rise to the 30 T cell receptor beta chains below, sequenced in a study of T cell responses to AZD1222 COVID-19 vaccine. Clones were sequenced by immunoSEQ multiplex PCR, and TCRdb holds only the in-frame ones, with some missing. The repertoire holds 95,000 to 150,000 clones, with approximately 85% as singletons. Sequenced material: peripheral blood, taken on day 0 of AZD1222 vaccination. These receptors all stem from an adult in good health.

The rearrangement uses TRBV3-1 (or the pseudogene TRBV3-2) and TRBJ1-6, with TRBD1 matching over 7 bases. The CDR3 runs 15 residues. Trimming removed 0 bases from V and 8 bases from J; junction bases left unmatched: 4. Per the germline V gene, CDR1 is LGHDT and CDR2 is YNNKEL (reference sequence). CDR3 DNA sequence: TGTGCCAGCAGCCAAGAGGGGACAGCGTATTCACCCCTCCACTTT. Its translation is CASSQEGTAYSPLHF.

This clone was recorded a few times. The chain has TRBV28 and TRBJ1-1; D is possibly TRBD1 (6 bases). The CDR3 is 15 residues long. The V end lost 3 bases, the J end lost 6 bases, and 17 bases lay between the germline ends. Germline CDR1 reads MDHEN; CDR2 reads SYDVKM. CDR3 protein: CASSFRRGRVPEAFF. The CDR3 bases are TGTGCCAGCAGTTTTCGGAGGGGGAGGGTACCTGAAGCTTTCTTT.

This rearrangement joins TRBV28 to TRBJ2-7; 11 nucleotides agree with TRBD1. The CDR3 contains 14 residues. V trimming: 7 bases; J trimming: 4 bases; junction bases outside the gene matches: 6. Germline values: CDR1 MDHEN, CDR2 SYDVKM. The DNA of the CDR3 is TGTGCCAGCATGGGGACAGGGGGTTTGTACGAGCAGTACTTC. This sequence encodes CASMGTGGLYEQYF.

This clone was recorded a few times. This chain joins TRBV4-1 and TRBJ1-2; D uncertain. Trimming took 1 base from V and 4 from J, leaving 13 bases between them. CDR1 is MGHRA, CDR2 YSYEKL, per germline. The CDR3 consists of 15 residues. CDR3 nucleotide sequence: TGCGCCAGCAGCCAAGTTTCAGTGTCAGGCTATGGCTACACCTTC. As protein: CASSQVSVSGYGYTF.

V gene TRBV5-8 combines with J gene TRBJ1-1, with TRBD1 identical over 7 bases. CDR1 SGHTS and CDR2 YDEGEE come from the germline V gene. The CDR3 spans 18 residues. The junction had 18 bases not matched to a gene; V was cut back by 4 bases and J by 3 bases. The chain's CDR3 is CASSPWGLTGIYYTEAFF. CDR3 nucleotide sequence: TGTGCCAGCAGCCCTTGGGGCCTGACAGGGATATACTACACTGAAGCTTTCTTT. Variable domain in full (rest from reference TRBV5-8 and TRBJ1-1): EAGVTQSPTHLIKTRGQQATLRCSPISGHTSVYWYQQALGLGLQFLLWYDEGEERNRGNFPPRFSGRQFPNYSSELNVNALELEDSALYLCASSPWGLTGIYYTEAFFGQGTRLTVV.

The chain couples TRBV6-2 or TRBV6-3 to TRBJ2-3; D is ambiguous. The CDR3 length is 17 residues. Germline-derived CDR1 and CDR2 are MNHEY and SVGEGT. Trimming pared 6 bases from V and 2 bases from J, leaving 21 bases between. The CDR3 DNA follows: TGTGCCAGCAGCCCCCCGAAGGGCCGCCTAGACACAGATACGCAGTATTTT. This encodes CASSPPKGRLDTDTQYF.

V usage is TRBV9 and J usage is TRBJ2-7; D might be TRBD1 or TRBD2, each matching 5 bases. CDR3 length: 14 residues. V lost 2 bases and J lost 2, with 11 bases in between. Germline CDR1 and CDR2: SGDLS and YYNGEE. DNA for the CDR3: TGTGCCAGCAGCGTTGGGACCGATGCCTACGAGCAGTACTTC. Translated, it gives CASSVGTDAYEQYF.

The chain has TRBV24-1 and TRBJ2-2; tentatively, D is TRBD2 (6 bases). The CDR3 extends over 14 amino acids. From germline, CDR1 is KGHDR and CDR2 SFDVKD. The V and J ends lost 3 bases and 7 bases respectively, with 11 bases between them. The CDR3 DNA reads as TGTGCCACCAGTGATGCCGGGGGAGGCGGGGAGCTGTTTTTT. Translating gives CATSDAGGGGELFF.

As DNA, the CDR3 is TGTGCCAGCAGCTTAAAATTGAGGACAGGGGGCGGTATCTCAGACTACGAGCAGTACTTC. It codes for CASSLKLRTGGGISDYEQYF. The chain combines TRBV7-6 with TRBJ2-7; 11 bases fit TRBD1. Germline V CDR1 and CDR2: SGHVS, FNYEAQ. The CDR3 has 20 residues. With V trimmed by 2 bases and J by 3 bases, 18 bases remained unmatched.

This rearrangement joins TRBV12-5 to TRBJ1-2; 9 bases fit TRBD1. Trimming removed 6 bases from V and 2 bases from J; junction bases left unmatched: 4. Germline V gene lookup returns CDR1 LGHNT and CDR2 FRNRAP. There are 14 residues in the CDR3. CDR3 DNA sequence: TGTGCTAGTGGCCGGGACAGGGAGAACTATGGCTACACCTTC. Amino acid sequence: CASGRDRENYGYTF.

V gene TRBV27 combines with J gene TRBJ2-1; D remains ambiguous. V was clipped by 4 bases and J by 7 bases, with 11 bases between them. This CDR3 region has 13 residues. Germline CDR1 reads MNHEY; CDR2 reads SMNVEV (reference sequence). This chain's CDR3 is CASSSFPRNEQFF. In DNA form, the CDR3 reads TGTGCCAGCAGTTCATTCCCCCGAAATGAGCAGTTCTTC.

This clone was seen once. The CDR3 region is CASSLPLVGEQYF. CDR3 sequence (DNA): TGTGCCAGCTCACTCCCACTTGTGGGGGAGCAGTACTTC. The gene calls are TRBV18 and TRBJ2-7; D gene unclear. The length of the CDR3 is 13 residues. Germline CDR1 is KGHSH and CDR2 is LQKENI. The V end lost 4 bases, the J end lost 7 bases, and 14 bases lay between the germline ends.

This clone was seen once. The V gene is TRBV9, the J gene TRBJ1-3; no clear D gene. Trimming cost V 4 bases and J 4 bases, with 18 bases left between them. Germline CDR1 SGDLS, CDR2 YYNGEE. The CDR3 extends over 16 amino acids. The CDR3 loop reads CASSLHPDRPGNTIYF. The CDR3 nucleotides are TGTGCCAGCAGCCTCCACCCGGATCGCCCCGGAAACACCATATATTTT.

The chain carries TRBV5-5 and TRBJ1-1; tentative D call: TRBD1 (6 bases). The V gene lost 2 bases and the J gene lost 4 bases, with 15 bases spanning the gap. This CDR3 has 15 amino acids. The germline V gene has CDR1 SGHKS and CDR2 YYEKEE (reference sequence). The chain's CDR3 is CASSFYSGASTEAFF. In DNA form, the CDR3 reads TGTGCCAGCAGCTTCTATTCAGGGGCGAGCACTGAAGCTTTCTTT.

The rearrangement uses TRBV19 and TRBJ1-5; D is perhaps TRBD1 (5 bases). Looked up from germline, CDR1 is LNHDA and CDR2 is SQIVND (reference sequence). The CDR3 is 14 amino acids. Trimming took off 3 bases at V and 2 bases at J, with 8 bases between the two ends. CDR3 nucleotide sequence: TGTGCCAGTAGTATTCGGGGGGGCAATCAGCCCCAGCATTTT. Protein sequence: CASSIRGGNQPQHF.

V gene TRBV5-4 combines with J gene TRBJ1-1; D perhaps matches TRBD1 (5 bases). The CDR3 spans 14 residues. In germline, CDR1 is SGHNT, CDR2 YYREEE (reference sequence). V lost 4 bases to trimming and J lost 3 bases, with 13 bases between them. In DNA form, the CDR3 reads TGTGCCAGCAGCCGGGACCCCGTGGACACTGAAGCTTTCTTT. As protein: CASSRDPVDTEAFF.

The chain employs TRBV6-4 and TRBJ2-2, with D possibly matching TRBD1 (6 bases). This CDR3 contains 14 residues. Germline CDR1 reads MRHNA; CDR2 reads SNTAGT. V was clipped by 3 bases and J by 2 bases, with 7 bases between them. The CDR3 spells CASSEQGNTGELFF. CDR3 bases: TGTGCCAGCAGTGAACAGGGAAACACCGGGGAGCTGTTTTTT.

The chain links TRBV5-4 to TRBJ1-3; D uncertain. V was cut by 4 bases and J by 0 bases, with 8 bases left in between. This CDR3 has 14 amino acids. CDR1 and CDR2 (germline): SGHNT, YYREEE (reference sequence). The CDR3 protein is CASSGYDSGNTIYF. CDR3 sequence (DNA): TGTGCCAGCAGCGGGTATGACTCTGGAAACACCATATATTTT.

The V and J genes are TRBV6-7 and TRBJ2-7; D not resolved. TRBV6-7 is treated as an ORF (open reading frame) with a function not yet certain. V was pared by 3 bases and J by 2 bases, with 8 bases between. The CDR3 totals 13 residues. The CDR3 DNA sequence: TGTGCCAGCAGTTATCGTCAGCCCTACGAGCAGTACTTC. Translated, it gives CASSYRQPYEQYF.

This chain links TRBV28 with TRBJ2-3; TRBD1 is a possible D gene (7 bases). The CDR3 is 16 amino acids. From germline, CDR1 is MDHEN and CDR2 SYDVKM. V gave up 3 bases and J gave up 3 bases, with 16 bases separating them. In nucleotides, the CDR3 is TGTGCCAGCAGTTTGGGCCAGGGGGGATCAACAGATACGCAGTATTTT. Protein: CASSLGQGGSTDTQYF. Full variable domain (outside the CDR3, taken from reference TRBV28 and TRBJ2-3): DVKVTQSSRYLVKRTGEKVFLECVQDMDHENMFWYRQDPGLGLRLIYFSYDVKMKEKGDIPEGYSVSREKKERFSLILESASTNQTSMYLCASSLGQGGSTDTQYFGPGTRLTVL.

The CDR3 nucleotides read TGTGCCGCCCAGACAGCAAACACTGAAGCTTTCTTT. This translates into CAAQTANTEAFF. This rearrangement joins TRBV10-3 to TRBJ1-1, with D possibly matching TRBD1 (5 bases). Trimming stripped 11 bases from V and 2 bases from J, with 12 bases between. The CDR3 is 12 residues long. Looked up from germline, CDR1 is ENHRY and CDR2 is SYGVKD.

The chain recombines TRBV2 with TRBJ1-2; no firm D call. This CDR3 spans 12 amino acids. CDR1 is SNHLY and CDR2 is FYNNEI in the germline V gene. The V and J ends lost 4 bases and 4 bases respectively, with 7 bases between them. The chain's CDR3 is CASSVGSYGYTF. CDR3 DNA sequence: TGTGCCAGCAGTGTGGGCAGCTATGGCTACACCTTC.

The rearrangement links TRBV28 to TRBJ2-7; D is possibly TRBD2 (5 bases). The CDR3 contains 14 residues. Germline-derived CDR1 and CDR2 are MDHEN and SYDVKM. V was trimmed by 7 bases and J by 4 bases, leaving 17 bases between them. CDR3 sequence: CASKAGKVAYEQYF. CDR3 in DNA: TGTGCCAGCAAGGCGGGTAAGGTAGCATACGAGCAGTACTTC.

V is TRBV7-8 and J is TRBJ2-7, with 10 bases lining up with TRBD2. V shed 5 bases, J shed 2 bases, and the junction held 9 bases outside the gene matches. The CDR3 length is 16 residues. CDR1 and CDR2 (germline): SGHVS, FQNEAQ. This CDR3 is CASSLVLAGGPYEQYF. The CDR3 coding sequence is TGTGCCAGCAGCCTAGTTTTAGCGGGGGGACCCTACGAGCAGTACTTC.

This sequence joins TRBV3-1 (or the pseudogene TRBV3-2) and TRBJ1-1; no clear D gene. Trimming pared 4 bases from V and 6 bases from J, leaving 9 bases between. The CDR3 runs 12 residues. Germline V gene sequence: CDR1 LGHDT, CDR2 YNNKEL (reference sequence). The CDR3 protein is CASSRREAEAFF. The CDR3 DNA sequence: TGTGCCAGCAGCCGGAGGGAGGCTGAAGCTTTCTTT.

The chain carries TRBV18 and TRBJ1-5; the D is unclear. CDR3 length equals 15 residues. Germline V lookup: CDR1 KGHSH, CDR2 LQKENI. Trimming removed 3 bases at V and 3 bases at J, with 12 bases between. In DNA form, the CDR3 reads TGTGCCAGCTCACCCGTCTGGCCGTCCAATCAGCCCCAGCATTTT. It translates to CASSPVWPSNQPQHF.

The chain recombines TRBV28 with TRBJ1-5; TRBD1 is a possible D gene (5 bases). CDR3 length: 17 residues. Germline V CDR1 and CDR2: MDHEN, SYDVKM. The ends were cut back, 1 base at V and 0 bases at J, with 13 bases in the middle. CDR3 protein: CASSLSPSTVSNQPQHF. Here the CDR3 DNA reads TGTGCCAGCAGTTTATCCCCCTCGACAGTTAGCAATCAGCCCCAGCATTTT.

The chain has TRBV3-1 (or the pseudogene TRBV3-2) and TRBJ2-3, with D perhaps matching TRBD2 (6 bases). The germline gives CDR1 LGHDT, CDR2 YNNKEL (reference sequence). The CDR3 covers 15 residues. The V gene lost 3 bases and the J gene lost 2 bases, with 12 bases spanning the gap. CDR3 nucleotides: TGTGCCAGCAGCCAGATCGGGGACTCCACAGATACGCAGTATTTT. Translation: CASSQIGDSTDTQYF.

This chain uses TRBV7-3 with TRBJ2-3; D is unresolved. Germline-derived CDR1 and CDR2 are SGHTA and FQGTGA. V gave up 6 bases and J gave up 3 bases, with 13 bases separating them. The CDR3 extends over 14 amino acids. The CDR3 sequence is CASRPRVWTDTQYF. CDR3 nucleotide sequence: TGTGCCAGCAGACCAAGGGTGTGGACAGATACGCAGTATTTT. Full variable domain (missing parts from reference TRBV7-3 and TRBJ2-3): GAGVSQTPSNKVTEKGKYVELRCDPISGHTALYWYRQSLGQGPEFLIYFQGTGAADDSGLPNDRFFAVRPEGSVSTLKIQRTERGDSAVYLCASRPRVWTDTQYFGPGTRLTVL.

The chain links TRBV19 to TRBJ2-5, with a weak D call TRBD1 (6 bases). Germline V lookup: CDR1 LNHDA, CDR2 SQIVND (reference sequence). This CDR3 has 14 residues. The ends were cut back, 2 bases at V and 2 bases at J, with 9 bases in the middle. CDR3 region: CASSIWGPQETQYF. For the CDR3, the DNA is TGTGCCAGTAGTATATGGGGGCCGCAAGAGACCCAGTACTTC.